This T cell receptor beta chain was sequenced for a study of beta chain features in type 1 diabetes (dated by TCRdb to the late 2010s). Concerning the study at large: No differences in mean age, gender distribution, total cell number or subset yield were found between patients and healthy donors. A total of some 110 million sorted cells were examined across all samples, and a strong correlation was observed between cell number per subset and RNA yield. The study compared the TCRB repertoires of sorted circulating CD4+ T cell subsets in recently diagnosed type 1 diabetes patients with those in matched healthy donors. Regulatory and stem cell-like memory subsets were obtained from only 8 patients and roughly 8 healthy donors, while naive and central memory subsets were obtained from all 30 or so donors.

The entire isolated RNA was reverse transcribed using the High Capacity cDNA Reverse Transcription Kit, and thus expressed TCRB transcripts were sequenced. Naive, central memory and regulatory T cell samples underwent deep immunoSEQ sequencing, averaging about 3.57 million total reads per sample. Sorted cells were lysed in RLT buffer and RNA was extracted with DNase-treated RNeasy Micro or Mini kits, depending on cell number. Each cell subset was processed separately to prevent cross-contamination, with patient and healthy donor samples processed together. The immunoSEQ multiplex PCR was used to amplify TCRB sequences from cDNA, generating 87-bp fragments that spanned the CDR3 region. Sequencing of the amplicons was done on the Illumina HiSeq platform. The source study handled its data this way. PCR bias was corrected computationally using synthetic template baselines, and reads within Hamming distance 2 were collapsed, with unmergeable singletons discarded. Reads were aligned against IMGT so that V, D and J genes, CDR3 length and insertions or deletions at six rearrangement sites could be assigned. Within each subset, clonotype counts were normalized to sorted cell number, and only after that were true diversity and Gini coefficients computed with the tcR R package. Repertoire sharing was quantified using the overlap coefficient calculated on TCRB nucleotide sequences. Out-of-frame TCRB sequences from naive cells were analyzed to stand in for the pre-selection repertoire. TCRdb took over this immuneACCESS table, retaining in-frame rearrangements with V and J assigned. Such tables are incomplete; in checked studies, under half of the missing clones stem from an unresolved V gene, and the remainder is unexplained. The V and J calls and clone size come from that table; D and trimming were worked out from the DNA. In this sample the table shows 500,000 to 800,000 clones, about an eighth of which occur a single time. The ten top clones hold more than 0.09% of the sample.

Study-level results and caveats: Naive, central memory and regulatory TCRB repertoires appeared to be more alike among patients than among healthy donors. A moderate but significant shortening of TCRB CDR3 length was observed in type 1 diabetes patients in all four CD4+ subsets. Because small numbers of individuals were included in the HLA sub-analyses, any influence of HLA type on TCRB rearrangement was left unresolved. PCR may preferentially amplify shorter templates, but because patient and control samples were amplified and corrected together, any resulting skew would affect both groups equally. Because cDNA rather than genomic DNA was sequenced, highly expressing activated cells could have been over-represented, although no difference in activation and CD3 levels was found between groups. Patients with type 1 diabetes made fewer insertions and deleted more nucleotides at VDJ recombination sites, implying thymic rearrangement abnormalities.

A single peripheral blood draw of approximately 100 mL on average was collected from each donor into heparinised tubes. A BD FACSAria II was used to sort naive, central memory, regulatory and stem cell-like memory CD4+ T cells with a panel that included CD45RO, CCR7, CD25, CD127, CD95 and CD27. All sorted populations exceeded 98% purity. PBMCs were isolated right away by Lymphoprep density gradient centrifugation and were stained directly, without culture. Samples were stained and sorted in pairs, with one healthy donor and one patient per experiment, so that batch effects were minimized. In regard to this clone: What this receptor recognizes is not known. Base quality data are lacking; no much larger clone is found one base away. Additional DNA sequences in this sample encode the identical CDR3.

V and J lose 4 bases and 7 bases, and a span of 5 bases separates them. CDR3 length: 12 amino acids, cysteine to phenylalanine. Only CDR3 DNA remains: 36 bases, in frame from the first base. For CDR1 and CDR2, the germline V gene lists SGHTA and FQGNSA. The source material was naive CD4+ T cells from blood. The cell subset or site label corresponds to: true naive CD4+ T cells. The chain is made from TRBV7-2 and TRBJ1-6, with no D gene named confidently. This receptor was identified in a man aged 30 to 39 with type 1 diabetes. At the DNA level, the sequence is TGTGCCAGCAGCTCCGGGAATTCACCCCTCCACTTT. Translated, this is CASSSGNSPLHF. Reference TRBV7-2 and TRBJ1-6 genes cover what lies past the CDR3, so the full variable domain is GAGVSQSPSNKVTEKGKDVELRCDPISGHTALYWYRQSLGQGLEFLIYFQGNSAPDKSGLPSDRFSAERTGGSVSTLTIQRTQQEDSAVYLCASSSGNSPLHFGNGTRLTVT.